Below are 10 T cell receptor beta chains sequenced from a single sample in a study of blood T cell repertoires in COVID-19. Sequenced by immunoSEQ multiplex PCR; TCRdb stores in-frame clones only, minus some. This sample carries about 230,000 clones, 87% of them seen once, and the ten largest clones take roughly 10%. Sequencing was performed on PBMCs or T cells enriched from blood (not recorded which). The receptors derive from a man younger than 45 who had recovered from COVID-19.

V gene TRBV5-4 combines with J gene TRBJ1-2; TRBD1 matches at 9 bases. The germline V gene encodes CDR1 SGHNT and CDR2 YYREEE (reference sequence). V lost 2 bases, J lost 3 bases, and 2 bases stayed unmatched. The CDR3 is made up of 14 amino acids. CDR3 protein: CASSFGDRDYGYTF. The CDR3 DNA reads TGTGCCAGCAGCTTCGGGGACAGGGACTATGGCTACACCTTC.

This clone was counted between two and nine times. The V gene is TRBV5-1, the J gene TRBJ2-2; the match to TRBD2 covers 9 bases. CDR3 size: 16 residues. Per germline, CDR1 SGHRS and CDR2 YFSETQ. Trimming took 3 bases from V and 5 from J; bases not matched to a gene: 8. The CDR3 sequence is CASSSRASGTTGELFF. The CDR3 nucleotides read TGCGCCAGCAGCTCCCGTGCTAGCGGGACTACCGGGGAGCTGTTTTTT.

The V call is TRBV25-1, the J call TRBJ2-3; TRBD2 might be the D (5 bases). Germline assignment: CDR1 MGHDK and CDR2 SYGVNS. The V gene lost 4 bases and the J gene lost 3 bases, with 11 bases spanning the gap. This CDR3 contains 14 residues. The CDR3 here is CASSVSGRTDTQYF. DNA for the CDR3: TGTGCCAGCAGTGTGTCGGGAAGGACAGATACGCAGTATTTT.

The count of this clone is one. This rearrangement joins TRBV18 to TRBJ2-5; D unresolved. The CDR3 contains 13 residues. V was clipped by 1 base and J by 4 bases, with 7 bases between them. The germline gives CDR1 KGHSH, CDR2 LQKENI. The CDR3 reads CASSPHSLETQYF. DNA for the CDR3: TGTGCCAGCTCACCACACAGTCTAGAGACCCAGTACTTC.

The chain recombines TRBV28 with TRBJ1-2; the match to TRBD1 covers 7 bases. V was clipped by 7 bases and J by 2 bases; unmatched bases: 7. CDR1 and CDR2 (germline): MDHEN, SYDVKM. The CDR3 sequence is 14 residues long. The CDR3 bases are TGTGCCAGCACCTGGACAGGCCCCAACTATGGCTACACCTTC. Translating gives CASTWTGPNYGYTF.

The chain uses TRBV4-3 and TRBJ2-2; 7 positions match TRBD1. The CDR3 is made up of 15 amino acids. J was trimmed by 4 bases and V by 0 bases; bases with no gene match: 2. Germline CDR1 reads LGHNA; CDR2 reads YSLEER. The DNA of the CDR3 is TGCGCCAGCAGCCAAGACAGGGGGAGCACCGGGGAGCTGTTTTTT. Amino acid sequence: CASSQDRGSTGELFF.

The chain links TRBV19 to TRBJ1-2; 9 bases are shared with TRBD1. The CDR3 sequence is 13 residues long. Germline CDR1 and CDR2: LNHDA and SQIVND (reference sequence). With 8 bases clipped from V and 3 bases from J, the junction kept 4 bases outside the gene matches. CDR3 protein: CASLDRGDYGYTF. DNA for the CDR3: TGTGCCAGTTTAGACAGGGGGGACTATGGCTACACCTTC.

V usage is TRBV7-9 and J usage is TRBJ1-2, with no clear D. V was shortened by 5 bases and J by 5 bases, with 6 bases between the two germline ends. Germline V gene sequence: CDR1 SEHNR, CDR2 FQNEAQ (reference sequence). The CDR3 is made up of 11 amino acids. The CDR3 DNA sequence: TGTGCCAGCAGCCGGGAGTATGGCTACACCTTC. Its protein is CASSREYGYTF. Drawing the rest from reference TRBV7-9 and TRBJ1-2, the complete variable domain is DTGVSQNPRHKITKRGQNVTFRCDPISEHNRLYWYRQTLGQGPEFLTYFQNEAQLEKSRLLSDRFSAERPKGSFSTLEIQRTEQGDSAMYLCASSREYGYTFGSGTRLTVV.

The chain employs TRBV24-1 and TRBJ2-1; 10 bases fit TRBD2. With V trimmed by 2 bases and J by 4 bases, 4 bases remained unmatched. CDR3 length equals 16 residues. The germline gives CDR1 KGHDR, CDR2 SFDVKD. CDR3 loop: CATSDSGAGGYNEQFF. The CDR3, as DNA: TGTGCCACCAGTGATTCTGGAGCGGGGGGGTACAATGAGCAGTTCTTC.

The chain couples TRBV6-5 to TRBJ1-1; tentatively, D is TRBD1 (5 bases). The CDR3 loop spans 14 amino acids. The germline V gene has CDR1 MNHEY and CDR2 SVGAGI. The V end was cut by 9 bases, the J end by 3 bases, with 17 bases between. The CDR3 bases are TGTGCCAGTTGGGCGGGACGTAGGGACACTGAAGCTTTCTTT. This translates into CASWAGRRDTEAFF.